This T cell receptor beta chain comes out of a study of blood T cell repertoires in COVID-19. Libraries were prepared by immunoSEQ multiplex PCR; TCRdb keeps only in-frame clonotypes and omits some of them. Among roughly 76,000 clones listed, around 93% were seen once. What was sequenced was peripheral blood. This TCR was sampled from a woman aged 60-75 years with active COVID-19.

The CDR3 here is CASSRRRSRETQYF. The CDR3, as DNA: TGTGCCAGCAGCCGAAGGAGGTCACGAGAGACCCAGTACTTC. The chain employs TRBV7-9 and TRBJ2-5; TRBD2 is a possible D gene (5 bases). V gave up 5 bases and J gave up 4 bases, with 14 bases separating them. CDR3 length: 14 residues. Germline V gene sequence: CDR1 SEHNR, CDR2 FQNEAQ (reference sequence).